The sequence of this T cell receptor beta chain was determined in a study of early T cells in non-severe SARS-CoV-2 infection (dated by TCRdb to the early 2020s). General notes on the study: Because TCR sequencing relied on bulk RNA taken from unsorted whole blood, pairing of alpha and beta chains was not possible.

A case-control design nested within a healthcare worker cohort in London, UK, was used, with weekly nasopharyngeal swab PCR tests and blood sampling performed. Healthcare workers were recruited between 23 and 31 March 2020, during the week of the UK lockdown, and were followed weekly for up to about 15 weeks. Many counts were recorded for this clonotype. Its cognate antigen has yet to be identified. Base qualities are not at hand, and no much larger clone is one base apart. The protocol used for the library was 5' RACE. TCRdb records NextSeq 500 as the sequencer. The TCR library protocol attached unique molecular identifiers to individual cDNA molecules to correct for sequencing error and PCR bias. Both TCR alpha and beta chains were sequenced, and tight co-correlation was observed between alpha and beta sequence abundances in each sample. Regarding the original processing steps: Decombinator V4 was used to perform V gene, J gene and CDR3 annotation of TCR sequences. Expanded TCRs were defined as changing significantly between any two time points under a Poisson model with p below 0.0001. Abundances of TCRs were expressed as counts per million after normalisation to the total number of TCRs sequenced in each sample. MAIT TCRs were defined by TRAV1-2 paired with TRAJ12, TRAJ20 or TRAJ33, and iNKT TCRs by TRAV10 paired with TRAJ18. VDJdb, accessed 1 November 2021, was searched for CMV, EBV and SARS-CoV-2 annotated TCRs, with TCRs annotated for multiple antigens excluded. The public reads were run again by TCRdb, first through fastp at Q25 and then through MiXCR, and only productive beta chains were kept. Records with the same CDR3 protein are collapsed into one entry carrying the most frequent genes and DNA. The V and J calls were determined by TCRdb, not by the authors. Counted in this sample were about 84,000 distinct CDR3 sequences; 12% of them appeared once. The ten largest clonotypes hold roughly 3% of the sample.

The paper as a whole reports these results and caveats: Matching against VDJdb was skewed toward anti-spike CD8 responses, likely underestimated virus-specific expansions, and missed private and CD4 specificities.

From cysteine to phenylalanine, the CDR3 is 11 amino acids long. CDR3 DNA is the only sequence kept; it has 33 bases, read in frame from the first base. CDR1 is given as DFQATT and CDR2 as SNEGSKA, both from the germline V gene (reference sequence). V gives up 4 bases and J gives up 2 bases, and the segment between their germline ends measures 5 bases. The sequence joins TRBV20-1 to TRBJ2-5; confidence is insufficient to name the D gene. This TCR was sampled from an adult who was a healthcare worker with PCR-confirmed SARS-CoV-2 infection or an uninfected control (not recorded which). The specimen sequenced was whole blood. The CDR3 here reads CSATGQETQYF. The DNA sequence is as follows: TGCAGTGCTACCGGACAAGAGACCCAGTACTTC.